The rows below give T cell receptor beta chains drawn from one sample of a study of cytomegalovirus exposure and HLA in healthy donors. Using immunoSEQ multiplex PCR, the repertoire was profiled, and TCRdb retains in-frame clones only, with some absent. This sample has some 170,000 clones, with roughly 86% found just once. Material for sequencing was PBMCs. The receptors derive from a man aged 18 to 30 in good health and CMV-seropositive. CDR3s include the opening cysteine and the closing phenylalanine or tryptophan. The order of the fields is clone size, D gene, J gene, V gene, CDR3 protein, CDR3 DNA. D genes are given only for firm matches. Expanded clones get a size class; other rows say once, few or many, or leave the size out.

>NA|TRBD1|TRBJ1-1|TRBV7-3
CASSPPGQGEAFF
TGTGCCAGCAGTCCTCCGGGACAGGGGGAAGCTTTCTTT
>NA|TRBD1|TRBJ2-2|TRBV27
CASNTGVGGELFF
TGTGCCAGCAACACAGGGGTAGGCGGGGAGCTGTTTTTT
>NA|TRBD2|TRBJ2-3|TRBV7-2
CASSSGLAGGVSTDTQYF
TGTGCCAGCAGCTCGGGACTAGCGGGAGGGGTTTCCACAGATACGCAGTATTTT
>NA|TRBD1|TRBJ2-1|TRBV5-6
CASSLGDRGVAKQFF
TGTGCCAGCAGTCTTGGGGACAGGGGCGTCGCGAAGCAGTTCTTC
>NA|TRBD1|TRBJ2-7|TRBV27
CASSKPIPGQGIWEQYF
TGTGCCAGCAGCAAACCAATACCGGGACAGGGGATTTGGGAGCAGTACTTC
>once|NA|TRBJ2-2|TRBV19
CASSVANTGELFF
TGTGCCAGTAGTGTGGCAAACACCGGGGAGCTGTTTTTT
>NA|TRBD1|TRBJ2-2|TRBV5-6
CASSLAAGGVTGELFF
TGTGCCAGCAGCTTGGCAGCAGGGGGCGTCACCGGGGAGCTGTTTTTT
>NA|NA|TRBJ2-1|TRBV9
CASSVVASYNEQFF
TGTGCCAGCAGCGTAGTTGCGTCCTACAATGAGCAGTTCTTC
>NA|NA|TRBJ1-1|TRBV9
CASSEGRDTEAFF
TGTGCCAGCAGCGAGGGGAGGGACACTGAAGCTTTCTTT
>once|TRBD1|TRBJ1-1|TRBV5-1
CASSSQGVDTEAFF
TGCGCCAGCAGCTCTCAGGGGGTGGACACTGAAGCTTTCTTT
>NA|TRBD1|TRBJ2-7|TRBV4-3
CASSASSSGTVYEQYF
TGCGCCAGCAGCGCTTCTTCATCCGGGACAGTGTACGAGCAGTACTTC
>NA|NA|TRBJ2-3|TRBV28
CASSLTGDTQYF
TGTGCCAGCAGTTTAACGGGAGATACGCAGTATTTT
>NA|NA|TRBJ2-7|TRBV19
CASRGDYEQYF
TGTGCCAGCAGGGGCGACTACGAGCAGTACTTC
>NA|TRBD1|TRBJ1-1|TRBV5-4
CASSYDRGYTEAFF
TGTGCCAGCAGCTACGACAGGGGGTACACTGAAGCTTTCTTT
>NA|TRBD1|TRBJ1-2|TRBV19
CASRIIETGDRGEFGYTF
TGTGCCAGTAGAATAATTGAAACGGGGGACAGGGGTGAGTTTGGCTACACCTTC
>NA|NA|TRBJ2-3|TRBV6-5
CASSYSYSTDTQYF
TGTGCCAGCAGTTACTCATATTCCACAGATACGCAGTATTTT
>NA|NA|TRBJ2-2|TRBV9
CASSVDVPTTGELFF
TGTGCCAGCAGCGTAGACGTTCCTACCACCGGGGAGCTGTTTTTT
>NA|NA|TRBJ2-3|TRBV4-3
CASSQVWGRTDTQYF
TGCGCCAGCAGCCAAGTTTGGGGCCGCACAGATACGCAGTATTTT
>NA|NA|TRBJ1-6|TRBV30
CAWGQGYNSPLHF
TGTGCCTGGGGGCAGGGCTATAATTCACCCCTCCACTTT
>few|TRBD2|TRBJ2-3|TRBV27
CASSLLGSGRGTDTQYF
TGTGCCAGCAGTTTATTGGGGAGCGGGAGGGGCACAGATACGCAGTATTTT
>NA|TRBD2|TRBJ2-1|TRBV9
CASSVGGRADEQFF
TGTGCCAGCAGCGTTGGCGGGAGGGCGGATGAGCAGTTCTTC
>few|TRBD1|TRBJ1-5|TRBV2
CASSGPDRIYQPQHF
TGTGCCAGCAGTGGGCCGGACAGGATCTACCAGCCCCAGCATTTT